Below are 9 T cell receptor beta chains sequenced from a single sample in a study of cytomegalovirus exposure and HLA in healthy donors. The PCR employed 60 Vbeta primers together with 13 Jbeta primers. Only in-frame clones appear in the TCRdb table, and some are missing; sequencing was by immunoSEQ multiplex PCR. The profile shows about 140,000 clones, about three quarters of them singletons. The source material was PBMCs. These receptors originate from a female donor in good health and CMV-seronegative.

Comments on this clone: The sample has other DNA sequences that encode this CDR3 too. This chain uses TRBV30 with TRBJ1-1, with D maybe TRBD1 (5 bases). V shed 4 bases and J shed 1 base, with 10 bases lying between them. The CDR3 consists of 13 residues. Germline CDR1 reads GTSNPN; CDR2 reads SVGIG (reference sequence). The CDR3 DNA reads as TGTGCCTGGACTATGGGGGGGAACACTGAAGCTTTCTTT. It is translated as CAWTMGGNTEAFF. The entire variable domain, with the rest obtained from reference TRBV30 and TRBJ1-1, is as follows: SQTIHQWPATLVQPVGSPLSLECTVEGTSNPNLYWYRQAAGRGLQLLFYSVGIGQISSEVPQNLSASRPQDRQFILSSKKLLLSDSGFYLCAWTMGGNTEAFFGQGTRLTVV.

This clone appeared a few times. The chain has TRBV6-1 and TRBJ1-4, with D hard to call. Per germline, CDR1 MNHNS and CDR2 SASEGT. The CDR3 has 15 amino acids. V lost 5 bases to trimming and J lost 2 bases, with 12 bases between them. CDR3 bases: TGTGCCAGCAGTTCTACGCGCTCGACTAATGAAAAACTGTTTTTT. This encodes CASSSTRSTNEKLFF.

This clone was seen only once. This chain links TRBV7-3 with TRBJ1-5; 7 bases fit TRBD1. This CDR3 is built from 15 residues. The V gene's germline CDR1 is SGHTA and CDR2 FQGTGA. Trimming took 6 bases from V and 7 from J; bases not matched to a gene: 12. Here the CDR3 DNA reads TGTGCCAGCAGTAAACCTGGGACAGCCGACCAGCCCCAGCATTTT. This translates into CASSKPGTADQPQHF.

This rearrangement joins TRBV18 to TRBJ2-2, with D possibly being TRBD2 (6 bases). Germline CDR1 reads KGHSH; CDR2 reads LQKENI. CDR3 length equals 16 residues. The V gene lost 1 base and the J gene lost 4 bases, with 13 bases spanning the gap. The CDR3 region is CASSPQTSPGTGELFF. For the CDR3, the DNA is TGTGCCAGCTCACCACAAACTAGCCCGGGCACCGGGGAGCTGTTTTTT.

Only one count was recorded for this clone. The rearrangement joins TRBV11-1 to TRBJ2-7; maybe TRBD1 (5 bases). Trimming left V 5 bases short and J 6 bases short, with 23 bases between. CDR3 size: 16 residues. The V gene's germline CDR1 is SGHAT and CDR2 FQDESV (reference sequence). The CDR3 region is CASSQNMWGWGSEQYF. The CDR3 DNA reads TGTGCCAGCAGCCAAAACATGTGGGGCTGGGGCAGCGAGCAGTACTTC.

The gene calls are TRBV2 and TRBJ2-1; D gene unclear. The CDR3 covers 13 residues. Trimming removed 2 bases at V and 4 bases at J, with 6 bases between. Looked up from germline, CDR1 is SNHLY and CDR2 is FYNNEI. The CDR3 loop is CASSELSYNEQFF. The CDR3 DNA sequence: TGTGCCAGCAGTGAACTATCGTACAATGAGCAGTTCTTC. Using reference TRBV2 and TRBJ2-1 for the parts outside the CDR3, the full variable domain is EPEVTQTPSHQVTQMGQEVILRCVPISNHLYFYWYRQILGQKVEFLVSFYNNEISEKSEIFDDQFSVERPDGSNFTLKIRSTKLEDSAMYFCASSELSYNEQFFGPGTRLTVL.

This clone was counted a single time. This chain links TRBV5-1 with TRBJ1-4, with 12 bases fitting TRBD1. This CDR3 contains 15 residues. The V segment lost 0 bases and the J segment 7 bases; nucleotides outside the gene matches: 1. Germline lookup yields CDR1 SGHRS and CDR2 YFSETQ. CDR3 coding DNA: TGCGCCAGCAGCTTGGCGGGACAGGGGGCTGAAAAACTGTTTTTT. Its protein is CASSLAGQGAEKLFF.

This clone has just one count. The rearrangement joins TRBV7-9 to TRBJ1-4; 8 nucleotides agree with TRBD1. CDR1 is SEHNR and CDR2 is FQNEAQ in the germline V gene (reference sequence). J gave up 2 bases and V 5 bases, and 7 bases lay outside the gene matches. The CDR3 extends over 16 amino acids. The CDR3 region is CASSPGQGGTNEKLFF. In DNA, the CDR3 is TGTGCCAGCAGCCCTGGACAGGGTGGCACTAATGAAAAACTGTTTTTT.

The chain is built from TRBV7-9 and TRBJ1-4; a possible D gene is TRBD1 (5 bases). The germline gives CDR1 SEHNR, CDR2 FQNEAQ (reference sequence). The CDR3 spans 16 residues. V was shortened by 1 base and J by 2 bases, with 11 bases between the two germline ends. The CDR3 loop reads CASSLDQGKTNEKLFF. The CDR3 DNA reads TGTGCCAGCAGCTTAGATCAGGGAAAGACTAATGAAAAACTGTTTTTT.